Listed here are 8 T cell receptor beta chains from one sample, sequenced in a study of T cells in Graves' hyperthyroidism and ophthalmopathy. TCR beta CDR3 sequences were amplified from RNA transcripts. The primer set for the first-round RT-PCR of the TCR CDR3 was HTBI. Using its own MiXCR run on the multiplex PCR reads, TCRdb lists one record per CDR3 protein. The sample holds approximately 600,000 distinct CDR3 sequences, 11% to 15% seen once. Sequenced input: blood. These receptors came from a woman between 25 and 40 years old with Graves' hyperthyroidism that later progressed to Graves' ophthalmopathy.

The V and J genes are TRBV20-1 and TRBJ2-3, with 9 bases matching TRBD2. The ends lost 5 bases at V and 2 bases at J; junction bases unmatched: 14. CDR1 is DFQATT and CDR2 is SNEGSKA in the germline V gene (reference sequence). The CDR3 runs 17 residues. As DNA, the CDR3 is TGCAGTGCTCATGGCAGGGGAGCGGGAGGAACCACAGATACGCAGTATTTT. It is translated as CSAHGRGAGGTTDTQYF.

In the case of this clonotype: A much more abundant neighbour one base away suggests this may be a read error. The V call is TRBV27, the J call TRBJ2-1; TRBD2 agrees at 12 bases. The J segment lost 8 bases and the V segment lost 5 bases, leaving 13 bases of the junction unmatched. This CDR3 region has 17 residues. Germline V gene lookup returns CDR1 MNHEY and CDR2 SMNVEV (reference sequence). CDR3 protein: CASSDSTTSGSFHEQFF. CDR3 coding DNA: TGTGCCAGCAGTGACTCTACGACTAGCGGGAGTTTCCATGAGCAGTTCTTC.

The chain couples TRBV5-1 to TRBJ1-2; 11 bases map to TRBD1. Germline trimming cut 4 bases from V and 2 bases from J; bases unmatched to any gene: 7. The CDR3 totals 16 residues. The germline CDR1 and CDR2 sequences are SGHRS and YFSETQ. CDR3 DNA: TGCGCCAGCAGCCCGGGACAGGGGGTTTCAAACTATGGCTACACCTTC. This sequence encodes CASSPGQGVSNYGYTF. Drawing the rest from reference TRBV5-1 and TRBJ1-2, the complete variable domain is KAGVTQTPRYLIKTRGQQVTLSCSPISGHRSVSWYQQTPGQGLQFLFEYFSETQRNKGNFPGRFSGRQFSNSRSEMNVSTLELGDSALYLCASSPGQGVSNYGYTFGSGTRLTVV.

The chain recombines TRBV24-1 with TRBJ1-3; D ambiguous. Trimming shortened V by 9 bases and J by 4 bases, and 18 bases separated the two germline ends. The germline V gene has CDR1 KGHDR and CDR2 SFDVKD. The CDR3 is 15 amino acids. CDR3 DNA: TGTGCCACCCAAGACGGCGCTTCTGCGGGAAACACCATATATTTT. It codes for CATQDGASAGNTIYF.

This chain joins TRBV11-2 and TRBJ2-5, with D possibly TRBD2 on 6 matching bases. Trimming stripped 5 bases from V and 6 bases from J, with 16 bases between. From germline, CDR1 is SGHAT and CDR2 FQNNGV. The CDR3 sequence is 14 residues long. The DNA for the CDR3 is TGTGCCAGCAGCCCCAGACCGGGAGAAAAGACCCAGTACTTC. Amino acids: CASSPRPGEKTQYF. The whole variable domain, remainder taken from reference TRBV11-2 and TRBJ2-5, is EAGVAQSPRYKIIEKRQSVAFWCNPISGHATLYWYQQILGQGPKLLIQFQNNGVVDDSQLPKDRFSAERLKGVDSTLKIQPAKLEDSAVYLCASSPRPGEKTQYFGPGTRLLVL.

This clonotype was counted at least ten times. In nucleotides, the CDR3 is TGTGCCAGCAGCTCCGGACAGGGGATTGACGAGCAGTACTTC. This gives the protein CASSSGQGIDEQYF. The rearrangement links TRBV2 to TRBJ2-7; 9 bases match TRBD1. J was trimmed by 5 bases and V by 6 bases; bases with no gene match: 8. Germline V CDR1 and CDR2: SNHLY, FYNNEI. The CDR3 consists of 14 residues.

In its sample, this clonotype was seen many times. The chain combines TRBV27 with TRBJ2-1; 7 bases fit TRBD1. Germline loops: CDR1 MNHEY, CDR2 SMNVEV (reference sequence). V lost 5 bases to trimming and J lost 6 bases; unmatched junction nucleotides: 7. The CDR3 length is 14 residues. The CDR3 loop reads CASSQIRDSNEQFF. CDR3 in DNA: TGTGCCAGCAGTCAAATCCGGGACAGCAATGAGCAGTTCTTC.

Many counts were recorded for this clonotype. As DNA, the CDR3 is TGTGCCACCAGTGATTTAGCTATTGGGCGGGAGACCCAGTACTTC. It yields the protein CATSDLAIGRETQYF. This chain links TRBV24-1 with TRBJ2-5; D unclear. This CDR3 region has 15 residues. From germline, CDR1 is KGHDR and CDR2 SFDVKD. Trimming pared 1 base from V and 5 bases from J, leaving 13 bases between.